Only a few counts were recorded for the clone carrying this T cell receptor (beta chain). This entry is derived from a study of regulatory T cells in long-lasting Graves disease. Germline CDR1 reads SGDLS; CDR2 reads YYNGEE. The CDR3 consists of 14 residues. The V gene end was trimmed by 0 bases and the J gene end by 8 bases; junction bases not matched to a gene: 3. Through Arm-PCR of CDR3 regions and iRepertoire HTBI primers, TCR beta libraries were built. In TCRdb, the multiplex PCR reads were re-called with MiXCR into one record per CDR3 protein. The sample has about 560,000 distinct CDR3 sequences; 15% to 20% are singletons. As for time point: newly diagnosed GD, antithyroid drugs for less than 3 months. With RNA extracted from PBMCs as input, the TCR library was made. This sample was shared with a second study, whose subject was T cells in Graves' hyperthyroidism and ophthalmopathy.

This rearrangement joins TRBV9 to TRBJ2-4; 9 bases agree with TRBD1. This clonotype originated in a man between 18 and 29 years old with Graves disease. The specimen comprised peripheral blood mononuclear cells (PBMCs), sampled at new diagnosis, from a patient treated with antithyroid drugs. The CDR3 bases are TGTGCCAGCAGCGTAGGGGACAGGGTTGACATTCAGTACTTC. Protein product: CASSVGDRVDIQYF.